This TCR beta chain was observed in a study of cytomegalovirus exposure and HLA in healthy donors. A multiplex PCR was run with 60 Vbeta primers and 13 Jbeta primers. Only in-frame clones appear in the TCRdb table, and some are missing; sequencing was by immunoSEQ multiplex PCR. The sample lists nearly 110,000 clones, over 75% occurring once. General study results and limits: It was only CMV serostatus that was available as immune exposure information. Reportedly, fewer N-insertions than the approximately 680-donor mean appeared in an Asian-associated ancestry cluster in a later analysis.

Germline V gene sequence: CDR1 SEHNR, CDR2 FQNEAQ (reference sequence). Deletions cut 4 bases from V and 1 base from J, with 13 bases between. The CDR3 runs 15 residues. A note on this clone: Antigen unknown.

This receptor was taken from a man aged 60 to 69 in good health and CMV-seronegative. The sample taken for sequencing was PBMCs. The rearrangement joins TRBV7-9 to TRBJ1-1; D may be TRBD1 (6 bases). This CDR3 is CASSYLQGENTEAFF. DNA for the CDR3: TGTGCCAGCAGCTACTTACAGGGCGAGAACACTGAAGCTTTCTTT.